The 10 T cell receptor beta chains in this list originate from one sample, sequenced in a study of blood T cells in healthy people across ages. The second PCR ran roughly 7 to 12 cycles with a sample-barcoded 5' primer and J-beta primers. Via MiXCR, TCRdb re-called the 5' RACE reads, giving one row per CDR3 protein. The sample lists about 1.6 million distinct CDR3 sequences, roughly 32% occurring once. The sample taken for sequencing was blood. These receptors all come from a woman between 25 and 40 years old in good health.

The table lists this clonotype with a few counts. The chain is built from TRBV3-1 and TRBJ1-5; no clear D. Trimming took 0 bases from V and 7 from J, leaving 7 bases between them. Germline assignment: CDR1 LGHDT and CDR2 YNNKEL (reference sequence). The CDR3 contains 13 residues. The CDR3, as DNA: TGTGCCAGCAGCCAAGATCATGGCCAGCCCCAGCATTTT. Translated, it gives CASSQDHGQPQHF.

This clonotype was observed once. The V call is TRBV14, the J call TRBJ1-4; TRBD1 aligns across 9 bases. The V gene's germline CDR1 is SGHDN and CDR2 FVKESK. CDR3 length: 18 residues. The V and J ends lost 3 bases and 8 bases, in that order; junction bases with no gene match: 16. CDR3 coding DNA: TGTGCCAGCAGCCAGAGTAACCTGATCGGGACAGGGTTCGAAAAACTGTTTTTT. As protein: CASSQSNLIGTGFEKLFF.

The chain carries TRBV20-1 and TRBJ2-3; D possibly corresponds to TRBD2 (5 bases). Germline V gene sequence: CDR1 DFQATT, CDR2 SNEGSKA (reference sequence). There are 14 residues in the CDR3. V was shortened by 5 bases and J by 2 bases, with 14 bases between the two germline ends. DNA for the CDR3: TGCAGTGCTTGTACTAGGAGTAACACAGATACGCAGTATTTT. As protein: CSACTRSNTDTQYF.

This rearrangement joins TRBV5-1 to TRBJ1-1; D ambiguous. Trimming shortened V by 0 bases and J by 6 bases, and 12 bases separated the two germline ends. CDR1 is SGHRS and CDR2 is YFSETQ in the germline V gene. The CDR3 loop spans 14 amino acids. The CDR3 nucleotides read TGCGCCAGCAGCTTGGGTCCCGGTACCCCTGAAGCTTTCTTT. This translates into CASSLGPGTPEAFF. The full variable domain, its missing parts supplied by reference TRBV5-1 and TRBJ1-1, is KAGVTQTPRYLIKTRGQQVTLSCSPISGHRSVSWYQQTPGQGLQFLFEYFSETQRNKGNFPGRFSGRQFSNSRSEMNVSTLELGDSALYLCASSLGPGTPEAFFGQGTRLTVV.

The table lists this clonotype with a few counts. This chain links TRBV7-9 with TRBJ1-2; D is perhaps TRBD1 (5 bases). Looked up from germline, CDR1 is SEHNR and CDR2 is FQNEAQ (reference sequence). Trimming stripped 5 bases from V and 6 bases from J, with 16 bases between. This CDR3 has 14 residues. The CDR3 sequence: CASSLIQGGDGYTF. For the CDR3, the DNA is TGTGCCAGCAGCCTCATCCAGGGTGGGGATGGCTACACCTTC.

There are a few counts of this clonotype. The chain links TRBV7-3 to TRBJ2-1; D is undetermined. CDR1 is SGHTA and CDR2 is FQGTGA in the germline V gene. With 6 bases removed from V and 5 bases from J, the gap between germline ends came to 11 bases. This CDR3 is built from 13 residues. The CDR3 here is CASSFTWDNEQFF. CDR3 coding DNA: TGTGCCAGCAGTTTCACGTGGGACAATGAGCAGTTCTTC.

The V gene is TRBV2, the J gene TRBJ1-5; 8 positions agree with TRBD1. CDR3 length equals 14 residues. V lost 5 bases and J lost 7; bases outside the gene matches: 7. The germline CDR1 and CDR2 sequences are SNHLY and FYNNEI. The CDR3 here is CASSRQGSDQPQHF. CDR3 coding DNA: TGTGCCAGCAGTCGACAGGGGTCGGACCAGCCCCAGCATTTT.

Concerning this clonotype: A much larger clone differs by one base, so this may be a read error. In nucleotides, the CDR3 is TGCGGCGTTGTAACGGGGATGGGGGGTGAGCAGTTCTTC. Translating gives CGVVTGMGGEQFF. The chain recombines TRBV29-1 with TRBJ2-1, with D perhaps TRBD2 (6 bases). The CDR3 has 13 residues. In germline, CDR1 is SQVTM, CDR2 ANQGSEA.

This clonotype has more than one count but fewer than ten. The chain couples TRBV28 to TRBJ1-2; possible D gene TRBD1, 5 bases. CDR3 length: 16 amino acids. Per germline, CDR1 MDHEN and CDR2 SYDVKM. The V end was cut by 4 bases, the J end by 4 bases, with 19 bases between. The CDR3: CASSSIDRFTSYGYTF. The CDR3 bases are TGTGCCAGCAGTTCCATCGACAGATTTACTAGCTATGGCTACACCTTC.

Notes on this clonotype: This may arise from a read error, as a much more abundant clone is one base away. The conserved closing phenylalanine or tryptophan is absent in this CDR3, likely reflecting a read error. The limits of the CDR3 on the DNA are not certain, so only TCRdb's listed CDR3 is given. J is TRBJ1-2 and V is TRBV20-1; the table's D call of TRBD1 was not tested on the DNA. Germline V gene sequence: CDR1 DFQATT, CDR2 SNEGSKA (reference sequence). 12 amino acids form the CDR3, both terminal residues included. The CDR3 here is CSVPGGVYGYTC.